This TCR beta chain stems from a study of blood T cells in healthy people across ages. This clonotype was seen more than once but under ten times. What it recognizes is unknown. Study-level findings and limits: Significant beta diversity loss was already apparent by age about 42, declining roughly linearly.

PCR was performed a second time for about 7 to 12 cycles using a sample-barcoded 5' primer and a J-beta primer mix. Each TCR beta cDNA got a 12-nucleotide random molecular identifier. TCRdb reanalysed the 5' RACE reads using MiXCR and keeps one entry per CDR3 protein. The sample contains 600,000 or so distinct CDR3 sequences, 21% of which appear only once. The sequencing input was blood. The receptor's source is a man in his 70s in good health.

CDR3: CGAGLSYEQYF. The CDR3 region has the DNA TGCGGGGCAGGGCTCTCCTACGAGCAGTACTTC. This chain joins TRBV29-1 and TRBJ2-7, with D tentatively TRBD1 (5 bases). Germline V CDR1 and CDR2: SQVTM, ANQGSEA. This CDR3 comprises 11 residues.